The clone carrying this T cell receptor beta chain was found once. The antigen is not known. This specimen belongs to a study of T-cell memory formation after mild COVID-19. Study-level findings and limits: CD8+ contracting clones occupied EMRA, while CD4+ ones occupied mainly CM and EM.

CDR3 length: 16 residues. In germline, CDR1 is MNHNS, CDR2 SASEGT. V trimming: 0 bases; J trimming: 2 bases; junction bases outside the gene matches: 5. Constant-segment primers served in 5'RACE that generated TCR alpha and TCR beta cDNA libraries bearing sample barcodes and UMIs. TCRdb reprocessed the 5' RACE reads via MiXCR and lists one record per CDR3 protein. The data contain 400,000 or so distinct CDR3 sequences, 20% of them singletons. The source is an adult woman who had mild COVID-19 (a few samples of this study predate the infection). Cell type and time point are not known. Sequencing was done on a sample of PBMCs or a T cell subset sorted from them (not recorded which). The V gene is TRBV6-1, the J gene TRBJ2-3; 7 bases align to TRBD2. CDR3 in amino acids: CASSEAWGGPTDTQYF. The CDR3 nucleotides read TGTGCCAGCAGTGAAGCGTGGGGGGGACCCACAGATACGCAGTATTTT.